Listed here are 27 T cell receptor beta chains from one sample, sequenced in a study of blood T cell repertoires in COVID-19. Assay used: immunoSEQ multiplex PCR; TCRdb lists only in-frame clones, some missing. The sample carries about 490,000 clones, approximately 85% recorded once. Sequencing was done on a sample of peripheral blood. The receptors derive from a human donor in a cohort sampled during active COVID-19.

This clone was recorded a few times. The chain carries TRBV7-9 and TRBJ2-1, with no clear D. Trimming pared 5 bases from V and 0 bases from J, leaving 11 bases between. The CDR3 is made up of 15 amino acids. Germline lookup yields CDR1 SEHNR and CDR2 FQNEAQ (reference sequence). The CDR3 DNA is TGTGCCAGCAGCCTCGGGTCCGGCTCCTACAATGAGCAGTTCTTC. It translates to CASSLGSGSYNEQFF.

This clone came up a few times. V is TRBV18 and J is TRBJ1-4; a weak D match, TRBD1 (6 bases). The CDR3 consists of 13 residues. V lost 4 bases to trimming and J lost 13 bases, with 16 bases between them. CDR1 and CDR2 (germline): KGHSH, LQKENI. The DNA of the CDR3 is TGTGCCAGCTCACGACAGGAGCCCTCTTTACTGTTTTTT. Protein: CASSRQEPSLLFF. The entire variable domain, with the rest obtained from reference TRBV18 and TRBJ1-4, is as follows: NAGVMQNPRHLVRRRGQEARLRCSPMKGHSHVYWYRQLPEEGLKFMVYLQKENIIDESGMPKERFSAEFPKEGPSILRIQQVVRGDSAAYFCASSRQEPSLLFFGSGTQLSVL.

The chain links TRBV6-5 to TRBJ1-3, with D possibly being TRBD1 (5 bases). Looked up from germline, CDR1 is MNHEY and CDR2 is SVGAGI. Trimming took off 6 bases at V and 3 bases at J, with 12 bases between the two ends. The CDR3 runs 14 residues. Here the CDR3 reads CASRPPGVGNTIYF. CDR3 coding DNA: TGTGCCAGCAGACCCCCGGGGGTTGGAAACACCATATATTTT.

The chain is built from TRBV9 and TRBJ2-1; D call uncertain. This CDR3 is built from 12 residues. The germline V gene has CDR1 SGDLS and CDR2 YYNGEE. The V end lost 2 bases, the J end lost 3 bases, and 3 bases lay between the germline ends. DNA of the CDR3: TGTGCCAGCAGCGTCATCTACAATGAGCAGTTCTTC. Translating it yields CASSVIYNEQFF. The whole variable domain, remainder taken from reference TRBV9 and TRBJ2-1, is DSGVTQTPKHLITATGQRVTLRCSPRSGDLSVYWYQQSLDQGLQFLIQYYNGEERAKGNILERFSAQQFPDLHSELNLSSLELGDSALYFCASSVIYNEQFFGPGTRLTVL.

V is TRBV28 and J is TRBJ1-3; the D gene is possibly TRBD1 (6 bases). The germline V gene has CDR1 MDHEN and CDR2 SYDVKM. The length of the CDR3 is 15 residues. Trimming stripped 4 bases from V and 0 bases from J, with 10 bases between. The CDR3 DNA reads TGTGCCAGCAGTTACCAACAGGGCTCTGGAAACACCATATATTTT. It encodes CASSYQQGSGNTIYF.

V and J are TRBV19 and TRBJ1-4; the D gene is possibly TRBD1 (5 bases). The CDR3 has 14 residues. Germline CDR1 LNHDA, CDR2 SQIVND (reference sequence). Trimming cost V 8 bases and J 8 bases, with 18 bases left between them. CDR3: CASAAQASNEKLFF. CDR3 sequence (DNA): TGTGCCAGTGCTGCACAGGCGTCGAACGAAAAACTGTTTTTT.

The CDR3 region is CASSTGALGLGTEAFF. In DNA, the CDR3 is TGTGCCAGTAGTACAGGGGCCCTGGGCTTGGGCACTGAAGCTTTCTTT. V and J are TRBV19 and TRBJ1-1; a weak D match, TRBD1 (6 bases). Trimming shortened V by 4 bases and J by 4 bases, and 19 bases separated the two germline ends. The germline gives CDR1 LNHDA, CDR2 SQIVND (reference sequence). The CDR3 runs to 16 residues.

The chain joins TRBV5-1 to TRBJ2-1, with D tentatively TRBD2 (6 bases). CDR3 size: 14 residues. Germline-derived CDR1 and CDR2 are SGHRS and YFSETQ. The V and J ends lost 1 base and 6 bases respectively, with 11 bases between them. CDR3 protein: CASSLLVGGNEQFF. The CDR3 DNA reads TGCGCCAGCAGCTTGCTAGTCGGGGGCAATGAGCAGTTCTTC.

This chain links TRBV29-1 with TRBJ1-4; 9 nucleotides agree with TRBD1. Trimming removed 6 bases from V and 7 bases from J; junction bases left unmatched: 6. CDR1 SQVTM and CDR2 ANQGSEA come from the germline V gene. The CDR3 has 13 residues. The CDR3 DNA follows: TGCAGCGTGTGGACAGGGGACAGTGAAAAACTGTTTTTT. Translating gives CSVWTGDSEKLFF.

The V call is TRBV6-5, the J call TRBJ1-2, with unresolved D. CDR3 size: 15 residues. Germline loops: CDR1 MNHEY, CDR2 SVGAGI. Trimming shortened V by 7 bases and J by 1 base, and 16 bases separated the two germline ends. The CDR3 DNA is TGTGCCAGCACTCACACATCGGGATTTAACTATGGCTACACCTTC. This gives the protein CASTHTSGFNYGYTF.

This clone was observed a handful of times. CDR3 amino acids: CSVKGLAGRTDTQYF. The CDR3 bases are TGCAGCGTTAAGGGACTAGCGGGGAGGACAGATACGCAGTATTTT. The rearrangement links TRBV29-1 to TRBJ2-3; 13 bases fit TRBD2. Germline CDR1 is SQVTM and CDR2 is ANQGSEA. Trimming removed 5 bases from V and 3 bases from J; junction bases left unmatched: 5. The CDR3 is 15 residues long.

The V call is TRBV10-3, the J call TRBJ2-2, with D perhaps matching TRBD2 (6 bases). Deletions cut 0 bases from V and 1 base from J, with 12 bases between. Germline V gene sequence: CDR1 ENHRY, CDR2 SYGVKD. The CDR3 runs to 17 residues. For the CDR3, the DNA is TGTGCCATCAGTGAGTCGGGAGGTCAGCTGAACACCGGGGAGCTGTTTTTT. Amino acids: CAISESGGQLNTGELFF.

The rearrangement joins TRBV28 to TRBJ2-3; 10 nucleotides align to TRBD1. In germline, CDR1 is MDHEN, CDR2 SYDVKM. V lost 2 bases to trimming and J lost 7 bases; unmatched junction nucleotides: 6. The CDR3 totals 15 residues. CDR3 region: CASSLGQGDWNTQYF. CDR3 bases: TGTGCCAGCAGTTTAGGACAGGGGGACTGGAATACGCAGTATTTT.

The chain combines TRBV21-1 with TRBJ1-4; TRBD1 was called by the table and not checked on the DNA. TRBV21-1 is a known pseudogene. CDR3 size: 17 residues. The DNA of the CDR3 is TGTGCCAGCAGCAAAGTAGCAGGGGGCCGTACTAATGAAAAACTGTTTTTT. Translating it yields CASSKVAGGRTNEKLFF.

This chain uses TRBV10-3 with TRBJ2-7; D is unclear. The CDR3 runs to 13 residues. Germline V lookup: CDR1 ENHRY, CDR2 SYGVKD. V lost 1 base and J 7 bases, leaving 11 bases between the germline ends. CDR3 amino acids: CAISEFQAQEQYF. CDR3 bases: TGTGCCATCAGTGAGTTTCAGGCGCAGGAGCAGTACTTC.

This clone has just one count. The rearrangement links TRBV4-3 to TRBJ1-4; 8 nucleotides line up with TRBD1. Germline CDR1 and CDR2: LGHNA and YSLEER. V lost 0 bases to trimming and J lost 0 bases; unmatched junction nucleotides: 6. This CDR3 is 18 amino acids long. CDR3 sequence reads: CASSQDWTGKATNEKLFF. CDR3 DNA sequence: TGCGCCAGCAGCCAAGACTGGACAGGGAAAGCAACTAATGAAAAACTGTTTTTT.

The chain is built from TRBV5-1 and TRBJ1-2; maybe TRBD1 (6 bases). Between the trimmed V and J ends, which lost 0 bases and 3 bases, there was a span of 12 bases. This CDR3 is built from 15 residues. Germline CDR1 SGHRS, CDR2 YFSETQ. CDR3 coding DNA: TGCGCCAGCAGCTTGGTAGCAGGGGAAGACTATGGCTACACCTTC. It codes for CASSLVAGEDYGYTF.

Only one count was recorded for this clone. The gene calls are TRBV20-1 and TRBJ2-3, with 8 bases fitting TRBD1. The CDR3 has 18 amino acids. V was pared by 3 bases and J by 0 bases, with 14 bases of the junction left unmatched. Germline assignment: CDR1 DFQATT and CDR2 SNEGSKA (reference sequence). CDR3 protein: CSASGPGGKTPSTDTQYF. The CDR3 region has the DNA TGCAGTGCTAGTGGTCCAGGGGGCAAAACCCCTAGCACAGATACGCAGTATTTT.

The V gene is TRBV30, the J gene TRBJ2-3, with a weak D call TRBD1 (5 bases). With 3 bases removed from V and 0 bases from J, the gap between germline ends came to 13 bases. This CDR3 spans 15 amino acids. Germline CDR1 GTSNPN, CDR2 SVGIG (reference sequence). The CDR3 spells CAWRAWGGSTDTQYF. For the CDR3, the DNA is TGTGCCTGGAGGGCCTGGGGCGGTAGCACAGATACGCAGTATTTT.

The V call is TRBV15, the J call TRBJ2-3; 9 bases fit TRBD2. Germline V gene data show CDR1 as LNHNV and CDR2 as YYDKDF (reference sequence). Trimming took 8 bases from V and 2 from J; bases not matched to a gene: 11. The CDR3 runs to 16 residues. Written as DNA, the CDR3 is TGTGCCACCGGCATTGGCGCGGGAGGGACCACAGATACGCAGTATTTT. Residues: CATGIGAGGTTDTQYF.

V and J are TRBV4-2 and TRBJ1-1, with 7 nucleotides matching TRBD1. The junction had 6 bases not matched to a gene; V was cut back by 4 bases and J by 4 bases. Germline CDR1 LGHNA, CDR2 YNFKEQ. This CDR3 is built from 14 residues. The DNA for the CDR3 is TGTGCCAGCAGCCGCACAGGGGACGGCACTGAAGCTTTCTTT. This codes for CASSRTGDGTEAFF.

V usage is TRBV7-9 and J usage is TRBJ1-3; D unclear. The CDR3 runs to 13 residues. The germline V gene has CDR1 SEHNR and CDR2 FQNEAQ (reference sequence). Trimming removed 5 bases from V and 4 bases from J, with 9 bases in between. The CDR3 nucleotides are TGTGCCAGCAGCGACGGGGTAGGAAACACCATATATTTT. Translation gives CASSDGVGNTIYF.

The chain joins TRBV19 to TRBJ2-1; tentatively, D is TRBD1 (5 bases). Germline assignment: CDR1 LNHDA and CDR2 SQIVND (reference sequence). The CDR3 is 16 residues long. Trimming stripped 5 bases from V and 0 bases from J, with 14 bases between. The CDR3 region is CASSRWGGSSYNEQFF. Here the CDR3 DNA reads TGTGCCAGTAGTCGATGGGGCGGAAGCTCCTACAATGAGCAGTTCTTC.

The V and J genes are TRBV28 and TRBJ2-5; D may be TRBD2 (6 bases). CDR1 is MDHEN and CDR2 is SYDVKM in the germline V gene. V was clipped by 6 bases and J by 4 bases, with 15 bases between them. This CDR3 spans 14 amino acids. The CDR3 loop reads CASRAPGGTETQYF. CDR3 DNA sequence: TGTGCCAGCAGAGCCCCTGGGGGGACAGAGACCCAGTACTTC.

The chain carries TRBV27 and TRBJ2-3, with a possible D match to TRBD2 (7 bases). This CDR3 is 18 amino acids long. With 8 bases removed from V and 6 bases from J, the gap between germline ends came to 30 bases. The germline V gene encodes CDR1 MNHEY and CDR2 SMNVEV (reference sequence). For the CDR3, the DNA is TGTGCCAGCCGGTTTTTGGCTGCGGGAGAAAAGGGGGAGGATACGCAGTATTTT. Protein: CASRFLAAGEKGEDTQYF.

V gene TRBV6-5 combines with J gene TRBJ1-5; D perhaps matches TRBD1 (5 bases). This CDR3 comprises 13 residues. CDR1 and CDR2 (germline): MNHEY, SVGAGI. Trimming took 7 bases from V and 0 from J, leaving 7 bases between them. CDR3 in amino acids: CASIQDSNQPQHF. The CDR3 nucleotides read TGTGCCAGCATACAGGATAGCAATCAGCCCCAGCATTTT.

The J gene is TRBJ2-1, the V gene TRBV27, with 10 bases identical to TRBD2. The CDR3 runs 15 residues. Germline CDR1 and CDR2: MNHEY and SMNVEV (reference sequence). J was trimmed by 15 bases and V by 5 bases; bases with no gene match: 16. The CDR3 bases are TGTGCCAGCAGTAGAACCGGGACTAGCGAGAGGGAGGGGTTCTTC. This sequence encodes CASSRTGTSEREGFF.